Below, one T cell receptor (beta chain) is given with its context. The source of the sample is a study of T cell changes during pregnancy in multiple sclerosis. CDR3 length: 15 residues. V dropped 5 bases and J dropped 2; count of bases not matched to a gene: 7. Germline-derived CDR1 and CDR2 are SEHNR and FQNEAQ (reference sequence). Only in-frame clones appear in the TCRdb table, and some are missing; sequencing was by immunoSEQ multiplex PCR. This sample carries roughly 57,000 clones, about nine tenths of them seen once, and the ten largest clones take about 2.3%. The sample was peripheral blood, taken in the first trimester of pregnancy. V usage is TRBV7-9 and J usage is TRBJ1-1, with 8 bases identical to TRBD1. This TCR derives from a female donor with multiple sclerosis, enrolled in a pregnancy study. CDR3 protein: CASSPGQGHNTEAFF. The CDR3 coding sequence is TGTGCCAGCAGCCCAGGACAGGGCCATAACACTGAAGCTTTCTTT.